Sequencing of this T cell receptor beta chain was carried out in a study of patients and donors after allogeneic stem cell transplantation. This CDR3 has 15 amino acids. The ends lost 8 bases at V and 0 bases at J; junction bases unmatched: 6. Germline CDR1 MNHEY, CDR2 SMNVEV (reference sequence). TCRdb redid the calling of the RT-PCR reads with MiXCR, one entry per CDR3 protein. This sample has about 160,000 distinct CDR3 sequences, with 24% found just once. The count of this clonotype is one. This chain links TRBV27 with TRBJ2-1, with 8 bases that match TRBD1. Sequenced sample: blood, either unsorted or a sorted T cell fraction (not recorded which). The source is a human donor who was either an allogeneic HSCT recipient or a stem cell or donor lymphocyte infusion donor (not recorded which). It is not recorded whose cells these are; they may come from a transplant donor. The CDR3 loop is CASLDRVSSYNEQFF. In DNA, the CDR3 is TGTGCCAGCCTGGACAGGGTTAGCTCCTACAATGAGCAGTTCTTC.